This TCR beta chain appears in the sequencing data of a study of Ad26.COV2.S vaccination and SARS-CoV-2 variants. Study-level findings and limits: Across vaccine and placebo recipients, the breadth of non-spike TCRs was similar. Higher spike-specific TCR breadth was found in vaccine recipients than in placebo recipients.

The length of the CDR3 is 15 residues. Per the germline V gene, CDR1 is SGHTA and CDR2 is FQGNSA. Details on this clone: As yet, its antigen is unknown. One end of the junction is discordant with germline, which a read error may explain.

Libraries were prepared by immunoSEQ multiplex PCR; TCRdb keeps only in-frame clonotypes and omits some of them. This table holds about 430,000 clones, approximately 90% found once. Treatment of the sample: around 19 received Ad26.COV2.S at low or high dose, single or two shots; roughly five received placebo; per-sample allocation not given. The investigators took samples on day 63 after the first vaccine or placebo injection. An adult aged 18-55 years in Boston served as the donor. V and J are TRBV7-2 and TRBJ2-2; 11 positions match TRBD2. The material sequenced was peripheral blood, taken in a trial of Ad26.COV2.S vaccine versus placebo. The sequence was obtained from a person between 18 and 65 years old who received the Ad26.COV2.S COVID-19 vaccine or a placebo. CDR3: CASSLAGGYTGELFF. The CDR3 DNA reads as TGTGCCAGCAGCCTAGCGGGAGGATACACCGGGGAGCTGTTTTTT.